This is a list of T cell receptor beta chains from one sample in a study of blood T cell repertoires in COVID-19. The assay was immunoSEQ multiplex PCR, and TCRdb's table has in-frame clones only and misses some. Of 65,000 to 95,000 clones listed, approximately 92% are singletons. The sequencing sample was made of peripheral blood. These receptors originate from a man at least 80 years old with acute or convalescent COVID-19. CDR3s include the opening cysteine and the closing phenylalanine or tryptophan. Fields, in order: J gene, CDR3 length, D gene, V gene, clone size, CDR3 protein, CDR3 DNA. D genes are given only for firm matches. The size entry is marked missing in some rows and otherwise reads once, few, many or a size class.

J gene: TRBJ2-7
CDR3 length: 16
D gene: TRBD2
V gene: TRBV7-3
clone size: few
CDR3 protein: CASSSEAGEHSYEQYF
CDR3 DNA: TGTGCCAGCTCCTCAGAGGCGGGAGAGCACTCCTACGAGCAGTACTTC

J gene: TRBJ1-1
CDR3 length: 13
D gene: -
V gene: TRBV7-9
clone size: -
CDR3 protein: CASFRDTATEAFF
CDR3 DNA: TGTGCCAGCTTCCGGGACACGGCCACTGAAGCTTTCTTT

J gene: TRBJ2-7
CDR3 length: 15
D gene: -
V gene: TRBV12-5
clone size: few
CDR3 protein: CASGSPTSASYEQYF
CDR3 DNA: TGTGCTAGTGGTTCCCCGACATCGGCCTCCTACGAGCAGTACTTC

J gene: TRBJ1-2
CDR3 length: 14
D gene: -
V gene: TRBV4-2
clone size: -
CDR3 protein: CASSQDQGSSSYTF
CDR3 DNA: TGTGCCAGCAGCCAAGATCAGGGTAGCAGCAGCTACACCTTC

J gene: TRBJ2-7
CDR3 length: 17
D gene: -
V gene: TRBV21-1
clone size: once
CDR3 protein: CASSNHPKGREGYEQYF
CDR3 DNA: TGTGCCAGCAGCAACCACCCAAAGGGCAGGGAGGGATACGAGCAGTACTTC

J gene: TRBJ2-5
CDR3 length: 15
D gene: TRBD2
V gene: TRBV4-1
clone size: -
CDR3 protein: CASSQGLAGQETQYF
CDR3 DNA: TGCGCCAGCAGCCAAGGACTAGCGGGACAAGAGACCCAGTACTTC

J gene: TRBJ2-3
CDR3 length: 15
D gene: -
V gene: TRBV11-3
clone size: -
CDR3 protein: CASSLGATSTDTQYF
CDR3 DNA: TGTGCCAGCAGCTTAGGAGCGACTAGCACAGATACGCAGTATTTT

J gene: TRBJ2-7
CDR3 length: 14
D gene: TRBD2
V gene: TRBV20-1
clone size: -
CDR3 protein: CSASRSGSSYEQYF
CDR3 DNA: TGCAGTGCTAGTCGTAGCGGGAGCTCCTACGAGCAGTACTTC

J gene: TRBJ2-5
CDR3 length: 14
D gene: -
V gene: TRBV5-1
clone size: -
CDR3 protein: CASRTDPQGETQYF
CDR3 DNA: TGCGCCAGCAGGACGGACCCCCAGGGGGAGACCCAGTACTTC

J gene: TRBJ1-5
CDR3 length: 16
D gene: TRBD1
V gene: TRBV15
clone size: -
CDR3 protein: CATSSWPQGSNQPQHF
CDR3 DNA: TGTGCCACCAGCAGTTGGCCACAGGGGAGCAATCAGCCCCAGCATTTT

J gene: TRBJ2-3
CDR3 length: 15
D gene: TRBD2
V gene: TRBV6-5
clone size: -
CDR3 protein: CASSYSGRVYDTQYF
CDR3 DNA: TGTGCCAGCAGCTATAGCGGGAGGGTTTATGATACGCAGTATTTT

J gene: TRBJ1-2
CDR3 length: 15
D gene: -
V gene: TRBV6-1
clone size: -
CDR3 protein: CASSEATGQGYGYTF
CDR3 DNA: TGTGCCAGCAGTGAAGCTACAGGGCAGGGCTATGGCTACACCTTC

J gene: TRBJ2-7
CDR3 length: 12
D gene: -
V gene: TRBV11-2
clone size: once
CDR3 protein: CASSRSSYEQYF
CDR3 DNA: TGTGCCAGCAGCCGGAGCTCCTACGAGCAGTACTTC

J gene: TRBJ2-3
CDR3 length: 15
D gene: TRBD2
V gene: TRBV11-2
clone size: -
CDR3 protein: CASSLEIGRTDTQYF
CDR3 DNA: TGTGCCAGCAGCTTAGAAATCGGGAGGACAGATACGCAGTATTTT

J gene: TRBJ1-5
CDR3 length: 13
D gene: TRBD1
V gene: TRBV19
clone size: -
CDR3 protein: CASSGRGPQPQHF
CDR3 DNA: TGTGCCAGTAGTGGCAGGGGGCCTCAGCCCCAGCATTTT

J gene: TRBJ1-5
CDR3 length: 15
D gene: -
V gene: TRBV5-1
clone size: -
CDR3 protein: CASSLAGGVGQPQHF
CDR3 DNA: TGCGCCAGCAGCTTGGCCGGAGGGGTGGGACAGCCCCAGCATTTT

J gene: TRBJ1-2
CDR3 length: 18
D gene: -
V gene: TRBV14
clone size: -
CDR3 protein: CASSQSRGGRQPPGGYTF
CDR3 DNA: TGTGCCAGCAGCCAATCCCGGGGAGGACGCCAGCCGCCCGGTGGCTACACCTTC

J gene: TRBJ2-5
CDR3 length: 14
D gene: TRBD1
V gene: TRBV3-1/TRBV3-2
clone size: -
CDR3 protein: CASSPGGIKETQYF
CDR3 DNA: TGTGCCAGCAGTCCAGGGGGCATTAAAGAGACCCAGTACTTC

J gene: TRBJ2-5
CDR3 length: 15
D gene: TRBD2
V gene: TRBV5-4
clone size: -
CDR3 protein: CASSLGLAGQETQYF
CDR3 DNA: TGTGCCAGCAGCTTGGGACTAGCGGGGCAAGAGACCCAGTACTTC

J gene: TRBJ2-1
CDR3 length: 13
D gene: TRBD1
V gene: TRBV6-5
clone size: -
CDR3 protein: CASSWDSYNEQFF
CDR3 DNA: TGTGCCAGCAGTTGGGACAGCTACAATGAGCAGTTCTTC

J gene: TRBJ1-2
CDR3 length: 11
D gene: -
V gene: TRBV2
clone size: -
CDR3 protein: CASRDNHGYTF
CDR3 DNA: TGTGCCAGCAGGGACAACCATGGCTACACCTTC

J gene: TRBJ1-2
CDR3 length: 17
D gene: TRBD1
V gene: TRBV4-1
clone size: -
CDR3 protein: CASSQEQGTYPNYGYTF
CDR3 DNA: TGCGCCAGCAGCCAAGAACAGGGGACTTACCCTAACTATGGCTACACCTTC

J gene: TRBJ2-3
CDR3 length: 15
D gene: -
V gene: TRBV5-1
clone size: -
CDR3 protein: CASSPTGFRTDTQYF
CDR3 DNA: TGCGCCAGCAGCCCGACAGGTTTTCGCACAGATACGCAGTATTTT

J gene: TRBJ2-7
CDR3 length: 13
D gene: -
V gene: TRBV4-1
clone size: -
CDR3 protein: CASSQGYGYEQYF
CDR3 DNA: TGCGCCAGCAGCCAAGGATACGGCTACGAGCAGTACTTC

J gene: TRBJ1-5
CDR3 length: 16
D gene: TRBD1
V gene: TRBV6-1
clone size: -
CDR3 protein: CASSDPRGPPNQPQHF
CDR3 DNA: TGTGCCAGCAGTGACCCCAGGGGGCCGCCTAATCAGCCCCAGCATTTT

J gene: TRBJ2-1
CDR3 length: 13
D gene: TRBD1
V gene: TRBV29-1
clone size: -
CDR3 protein: CSVEGQGGNEQFF
CDR3 DNA: TGCAGCGTTGAAGGACAGGGGGGAAATGAGCAGTTCTTC

J gene: TRBJ1-2
CDR3 length: 15
D gene: TRBD1
V gene: TRBV4-1
clone size: -
CDR3 protein: CASTPKPGGSNGYTF
CDR3 DNA: TGCGCCAGCACCCCGAAGCCAGGGGGGTCTAATGGCTACACCTTC

J gene: TRBJ2-1
CDR3 length: 14
D gene: TRBD2
V gene: TRBV2
clone size: few
CDR3 protein: CASRLGLAGDEQFF
CDR3 DNA: TGTGCCAGCAGGCTAGGACTAGCGGGCGATGAGCAGTTCTTC

J gene: TRBJ1-1
CDR3 length: 14
D gene: TRBD1
V gene: TRBV10-1
clone size: -
CDR3 protein: CASSEWTGGTEAFF
CDR3 DNA: TGCGCCAGCAGTGAGTGGACAGGTGGAACTGAAGCTTTCTTT